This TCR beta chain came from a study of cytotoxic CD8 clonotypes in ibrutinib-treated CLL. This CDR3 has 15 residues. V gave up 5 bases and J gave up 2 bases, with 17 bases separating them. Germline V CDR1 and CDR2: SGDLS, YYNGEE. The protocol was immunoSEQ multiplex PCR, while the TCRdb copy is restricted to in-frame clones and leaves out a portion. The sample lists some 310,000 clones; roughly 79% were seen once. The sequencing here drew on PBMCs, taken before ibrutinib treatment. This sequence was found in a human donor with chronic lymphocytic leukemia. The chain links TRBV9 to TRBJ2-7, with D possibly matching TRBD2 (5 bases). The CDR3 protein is CASSISPSSTYEQYF. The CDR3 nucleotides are TGTGCCAGCAGTATAAGCCCTAGCAGTACCTACGAGCAGTACTTC.